The entry below gives a single TCR beta chain sequence along with its context. Its antigen is not yet known. The record has no base qualities; no much larger clone is one base away. These data belong to a study of T cell repertoires in ileal Crohn's disease (dated by TCRdb to between 2018 and 2021). Background for the entire study: At the time of surgery, around a third of patients were active smokers, and the median duration of disease was around eight years. A total of approximately 170 mucosal samples from some 50 patients were sequenced, collected from several sites on the surgical specimen as well as at postoperative endoscopy. The study was conducted in parallel with a multicentre cohort that was designed to identify predictors of early endoscopic recurrence following ileocolonic resection. Every patient underwent surgery because of a complication, which was stricturing disease in about 61% and penetrating disease in about 40%. Roughly half of the patients were given postoperative therapy, with ten to eleven receiving thiopurines and about 19 receiving anti-TNF agents. TCR repertoire analysis was done in 50 to 70 Crohn's disease patients from a prospective multicentre cohort. Endoscopic postoperative recurrence was defined by a Rutgeerts score above i0.

To be eligible, patients had to be adults with ileal or ileocolonic Crohn's disease and an indication for ileocolonic resection. Whole ileal mucosal biopsies were kept frozen at -80 degrees C prior to DNA extraction. Genomic DNA was extracted from frozen whole biopsies using a TRizol-based method and was quantified with a NanoDrop 2000 spectrophotometer. Looking up the germline V gene yields CDR1 SQVTM and CDR2 ANQGSEA. V gives up 4 bases and J gives up 3 bases, and the segment between their germline ends measures 12 bases. From the cysteine up to the phenylalanine, the CDR3 has a length of 14 residues. The sequence is cut down to CDR3 DNA, 42 bases in frame from base 1. For commercial TCRB immunosequencing, approximately 480 nanograms of biopsy DNA were submitted for each sample. A two-step, amplification bias-controlled multiplex PCR was used by Adaptive Biotechnology to amplify CDR3 regions from genomic DNA. The first PCR used primers for every V and J gene segment; the second PCR added barcodes and Illumina adapters. CDR3 libraries were sequenced using an Illumina instrument. As for how the authors treated the data: The analysis drew on both the pipelines supplied by the vendor and custom analysis of the raw data in R/Bioconductor running R version 3.3.0. Clonality, which ranges from 0 to 1, was calculated as the inverse of the normalised Shannon entropy across all productive clones. High-frequency clones were defined as the repertoire share of the top 100 clones, retaining only clones passing a 95% confidence test. Overlap between samples was measured with the Morisita-Horn index, while repertoire diversity was measured with the Simpson index. Here the immuneACCESS table is served through TCRdb, limited to in-frame sequences with V and J called. Missing clones are a known gap in these copies; in checked studies unresolved V genes cover under half, and the rest lacks a known reason. V, J and clone size are those of that table, while D and trimming were read from the DNA. The sample has some 10,000 clones on record, over 60% of them singletons. The ten biggest clones cover about 25% of the sample.

Points the paper makes about the study in general: Higher high-frequency clone percentages at surgery were associated with endoscopic recurrence; all patients with clonality above 26.8% (18/57) had recurrence. Compared with CD4 T cells, sorted CD8 T cells held more high-frequency clones, which suggests that the mucosal expansions were mostly CD8. Compared with non-smokers, patients who were active smokers at surgery showed a significantly higher proportion of clonal expansions (around 24% vs 18%, p=0.02). Mucosal CD4 and CD8 T cells were sorted and sequenced only in a subgroup of patients, the size of which was not stated.

This receptor was identified in an adult with Crohn's disease. The sequenced material came from ileal tissue. The rearranged chain carries TRBV29-1 and TRBJ2-2; D gene: possibly TRBD1, on 6 matching bases. Here is the DNA: TGCAGCGTTGGGCGGGCAGGGGACACCGGGGAGCTGTTTTTT. Protein translation: CSVGRAGDTGELFF.